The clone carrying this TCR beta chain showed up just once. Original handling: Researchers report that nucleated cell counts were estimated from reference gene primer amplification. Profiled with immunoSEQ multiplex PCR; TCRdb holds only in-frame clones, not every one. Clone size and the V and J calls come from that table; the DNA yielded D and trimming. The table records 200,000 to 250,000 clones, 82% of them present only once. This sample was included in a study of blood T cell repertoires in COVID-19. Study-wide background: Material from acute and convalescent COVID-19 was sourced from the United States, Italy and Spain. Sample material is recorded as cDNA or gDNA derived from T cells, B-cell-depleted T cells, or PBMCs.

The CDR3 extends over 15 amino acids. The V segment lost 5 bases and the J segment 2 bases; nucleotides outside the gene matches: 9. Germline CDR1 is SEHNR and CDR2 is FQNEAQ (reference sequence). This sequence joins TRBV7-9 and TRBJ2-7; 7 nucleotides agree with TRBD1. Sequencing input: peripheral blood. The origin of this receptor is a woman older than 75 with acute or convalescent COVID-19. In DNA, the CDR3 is TGTGCCAGCAGCCGCGGGCAGGGGGAAGCCTACGAGCAGTACTTC. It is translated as CASSRGQGEAYEQYF.